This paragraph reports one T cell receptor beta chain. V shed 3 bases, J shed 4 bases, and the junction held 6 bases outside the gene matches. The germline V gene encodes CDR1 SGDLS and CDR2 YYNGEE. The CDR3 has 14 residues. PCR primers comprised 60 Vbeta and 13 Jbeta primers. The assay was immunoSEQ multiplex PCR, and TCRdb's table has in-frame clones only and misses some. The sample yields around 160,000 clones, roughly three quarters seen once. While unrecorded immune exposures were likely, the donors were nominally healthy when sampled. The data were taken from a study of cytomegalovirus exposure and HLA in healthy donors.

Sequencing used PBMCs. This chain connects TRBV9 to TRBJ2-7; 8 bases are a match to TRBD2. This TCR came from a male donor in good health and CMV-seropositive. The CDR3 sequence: CASSALAGDYEQYF. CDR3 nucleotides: TGTGCCAGCAGCGCCCTAGCGGGCGATTACGAGCAGTACTTC.